The entry that follows covers one T cell receptor beta chain sequence. No antigen is known for it. Per-base quality was not reported, and no clone a single base away is much larger than it. Because repertoires were sampled repeatedly during chemoradiotherapy, clonal expansion in the tumor microenvironment could be followed. The data belong to a study of chemoradiotherapy in HPV16-positive cancers (dated 2022 in TCRdb). Regarding the complete study: Candidate HPV-specific T-cell clones and common TCR motifs were defined through functional T-cell assays on cells from a couple of HPV16-positive patients. Whether T-cell immunity against the HPV oncoproteins E6 and E7 changes during chemoradiotherapy and whether survival is affected by this immunity were examined in the study. TCR repertoires from some 90 patients with HPV-related cancers were then used to track the candidate HPV-specific TCRs and motifs. Results the study describes overall, beyond this receptor: Expansion of candidate HPV-specific clones and E7-related TCR motifs was observed in the tumor microenvironment during treatment, whereas no such expansion was observed for non-HPV-specific T cells. In HPV16-positive patients, expansion of HPV-responsive T cells during chemoradiotherapy was associated with improved recurrence-free survival. The functional definition of HPV-specific T cells was derived from only two HPV16-positive patients, and the survival association was reported for HPV16-positive patients.

The method was the immunoSEQ multiplex PCR assay. The table comes from immuneACCESS by way of TCRdb, which keeps in-frame sequences with V and J called. Part of the clones is missing from these tables; in studies checked, under half for an unresolved V gene and the rest for unknown reasons. The sample table holds some 10,000 clones, of which 80% to 85% were seen once. 2.6% of the sample is in the top ten clones. This clonotype originated in a human donor with HPV-associated anogenital cancer. This specimen consisted of blood, obtained from a patient who underwent chemoradiotherapy.

This receptor has the CDR3 CASSQGDGGGTEAFF. At the DNA level, the sequence is TGTGCCAGCAGCCAAGGAGACGGGGGGGGCACTGAAGCTTTCTTT. The rearrangement joined TRBV4-2 to TRBJ1-1; TRBD1 could be the D gene, as 5 bases match. Taken from cysteine to phenylalanine, the CDR3 has 15 residues. Just the 45-base CDR3 DNA is kept, in frame starting at base 1. The germline V gene provides CDR1 LGHNA and CDR2 YNFKEQ. V is pared back by 1 base and J by 4 bases, with 13 bases lying between the germline termini.